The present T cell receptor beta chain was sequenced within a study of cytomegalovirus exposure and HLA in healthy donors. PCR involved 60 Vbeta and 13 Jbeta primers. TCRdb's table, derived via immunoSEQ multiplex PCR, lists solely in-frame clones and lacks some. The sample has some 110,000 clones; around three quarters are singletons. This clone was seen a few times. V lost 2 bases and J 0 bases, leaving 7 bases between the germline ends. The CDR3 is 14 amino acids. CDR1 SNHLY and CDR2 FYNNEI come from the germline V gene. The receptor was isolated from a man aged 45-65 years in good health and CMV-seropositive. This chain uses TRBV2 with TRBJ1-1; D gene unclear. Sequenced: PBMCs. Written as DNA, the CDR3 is TGTGCCAGCAGTGAACTGCAGATGAACACTGAAGCTTTCTTT. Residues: CASSELQMNTEAFF.